Listed below are T cell receptor beta chains from one sample, sequenced in a study of blood T cell repertoires in COVID-19. The repertoire was sequenced with immunoSEQ multiplex PCR; TCRdb's copy has only in-frame clones and lacks some. The sample includes some 140,000 clones, roughly 83% seen only once; the top ten take about 12%. What was sequenced was peripheral blood. The receptors stem from a woman in her sixties or seventies with COVID-19, enrolled during active disease. Each CDR3 is given with its conserved first and last residue. A D gene is named only where the DNA matches it firmly. Part of the rows lack a size; the others show once, few, many or a class for expanded clones.

v_call: TRBV10-2
clone_size: .
d_call: TRBD2
j_call: TRBJ2-1
cdr3_aa: CASRLAGVDEQFF
cdr3_nt: TGCGCCAGCAGACTAGCGGGAGTGGATGAGCAGTTCTTC

v_call: TRBV29-1
clone_size: .
d_call: .
j_call: TRBJ1-4
cdr3_aa: CSVKRDEKLFF
cdr3_nt: TGCAGCGTGAAGCGGGATGAAAAACTGTTTTTT

v_call: TRBV7-9
clone_size: .
d_call: .
j_call: TRBJ1-4
cdr3_aa: CASSERLGSTGEKLFF
cdr3_nt: TGTGCCAGCAGCGAAAGGCTTGGTTCGACTGGTGAAAAACTGTTTTTT

v_call: TRBV5-1
clone_size: .
d_call: TRBD2
j_call: TRBJ2-3
cdr3_aa: CASSPTSGYDTQYF
cdr3_nt: TGCGCCAGCAGTCCCACTAGCGGATACGATACGCAGTATTTT

v_call: TRBV27
clone_size: few
d_call: TRBD1
j_call: TRBJ1-2
cdr3_aa: CASSPPGTGKGYTF
cdr3_nt: TGTGCCAGCAGTCCGCCCGGGACAGGGAAGGGCTACACCTTC

v_call: TRBV7-9
clone_size: .
d_call: .
j_call: TRBJ1-4
cdr3_aa: CASSLPTGMEKLFF
cdr3_nt: TGTGCCAGCAGCTTACCTACAGGGATGGAAAAACTGTTTTTT

v_call: TRBV25-1
clone_size: once
d_call: TRBD1
j_call: TRBJ1-2
cdr3_aa: CASSEWGQGGSLGYTF
cdr3_nt: TGTGCCAGCAGTGAATGGGGACAGGGGGGCTCATTGGGCTACACCTTC

v_call: TRBV2
clone_size: .
d_call: TRBD2
j_call: TRBJ2-2
cdr3_aa: CASSRLAANTGELFF
cdr3_nt: TGTGCCAGCAGTCGACTAGCGGCAAACACCGGGGAGCTGTTTTTT

v_call: TRBV29-1
clone_size: .
d_call: TRBD1
j_call: TRBJ1-1
cdr3_aa: CSVQGWGNAEAFF
cdr3_nt: TGCAGCGTACAGGGGTGGGGGAACGCTGAAGCTTTCTTT

v_call: TRBV18
clone_size: .
d_call: .
j_call: TRBJ2-5
cdr3_aa: CASSPNQGRETQYF
cdr3_nt: TGTGCCAGCTCACCAAACCAGGGGCGGGAGACCCAGTACTTC

v_call: TRBV24-1
clone_size: .
d_call: .
j_call: TRBJ1-2
cdr3_aa: CATSLQGRGYTF
cdr3_nt: TGTGCCACCAGTCTACAGGGACGCGGCTACACCTTC

v_call: TRBV5-1
clone_size: .
d_call: .
j_call: TRBJ1-2
cdr3_aa: CASSFARARGPRINYGYTF
cdr3_nt: TGCGCCAGCAGCTTCGCTCGGGCCCGCGGGCCCAGAATTAACTATGGCTACACCTTC

v_call: TRBV12-5
clone_size: .
d_call: .
j_call: TRBJ2-1
cdr3_aa: CASGFEVLREQFF
cdr3_nt: TGTGCTAGTGGTTTTGAGGTTTTGCGTGAGCAGTTCTTC

v_call: TRBV6-5
clone_size: .
d_call: .
j_call: TRBJ1-1
cdr3_aa: CASSSDVGSVNTEAFF
cdr3_nt: TGTGCCAGCAGTTCGGACGTGGGGAGCGTGAACACTGAAGCTTTCTTT

v_call: TRBV4-1
clone_size: .
d_call: .
j_call: TRBJ2-5
cdr3_aa: CASSQGPAVGETQYF
cdr3_nt: TGCGCCAGCAGCCAGGGCCCAGCGGTCGGAGAGACCCAGTACTTC

v_call: TRBV19
clone_size: .
d_call: .
j_call: TRBJ2-1
cdr3_aa: CASSIEGPLSTYNEQFF
cdr3_nt: TGTGCCAGTAGTATTGAGGGTCCTCTCAGCACCTACAATGAGCAGTTCTTC

v_call: TRBV7-9
clone_size: .
d_call: .
j_call: TRBJ1-4
cdr3_aa: CASSLVGVANEKLFF
cdr3_nt: TGTGCCAGCAGCTTAGTGGGCGTCGCTAATGAAAAACTGTTTTTT

v_call: TRBV7-3
clone_size: .
d_call: .
j_call: TRBJ1-4
cdr3_aa: CASDRTRDTVEKLFF
cdr3_nt: TGTGCCAGCGATCGAACCCGGGACACCGTCGAAAAACTGTTTTTT

v_call: TRBV5-1
clone_size: .
d_call: TRBD2
j_call: TRBJ2-3
cdr3_aa: CASSLGLAGAGDTQYF
cdr3_nt: TGCGCCAGCAGCCTAGGACTAGCGGGTGCGGGAGATACGCAGTATTTT

v_call: TRBV29-1
clone_size: .
d_call: .
j_call: TRBJ2-1
cdr3_aa: CSAGYNEQFF
cdr3_nt: TGCAGCGCCGGCTACAATGAGCAGTTCTTC

v_call: TRBV2
clone_size: .
d_call: TRBD2
j_call: TRBJ2-1
cdr3_aa: CASTETSGAEQFF
cdr3_nt: TGTGCCAGCACCGAAACTAGCGGGGCTGAGCAGTTCTTC

v_call: TRBV7-8
clone_size: .
d_call: TRBD1
j_call: TRBJ1-3
cdr3_aa: CASSRTGPGNTIYF
cdr3_nt: TGTGCCAGCAGCCGGACAGGTCCTGGAAACACCATATATTTT

v_call: TRBV6-6
clone_size: .
d_call: .
j_call: TRBJ2-7
cdr3_aa: CASARGGSYEQYF
cdr3_nt: TGTGCCAGCGCCCGTGGGGGCAGCTACGAGCAGTACTTC

v_call: TRBV4-2
clone_size: .
d_call: TRBD1
j_call: TRBJ1-4
cdr3_aa: CASSHQQGSTNEKLFF
cdr3_nt: TGTGCCAGCAGCCATCAACAGGGGTCGACTAATGAAAAACTGTTTTTT

v_call: TRBV5-1
clone_size: once
d_call: TRBD1
j_call: TRBJ2-3
cdr3_aa: CASSRNRGSTDTQYF
cdr3_nt: TGCGCCAGCAGCCGAAACAGGGGGAGCACAGATACGCAGTATTTT

v_call: TRBV10-2
clone_size: .
d_call: .
j_call: TRBJ1-5
cdr3_aa: CASSDRGSQPQHF
cdr3_nt: TGCGCCAGCAGTGACAGAGGGAGTCAGCCCCAGCATTTT

v_call: TRBV7-8
clone_size: .
d_call: TRBD2
j_call: TRBJ2-1
cdr3_aa: CASSLVVAGKLNEQFF
cdr3_nt: TGTGCCAGCAGCTTAGTAGTAGCGGGAAAATTGAATGAGCAGTTCTTC

v_call: TRBV5-6
clone_size: .
d_call: .
j_call: TRBJ2-5
cdr3_aa: CASSRRAGAYQETQYF
cdr3_nt: TGTGCCAGCAGTCGGCGGGCGGGGGCATACCAAGAGACCCAGTACTTC

v_call: TRBV5-1
clone_size: .
d_call: .
j_call: TRBJ2-7
cdr3_aa: CASSLAAGVYEQYF
cdr3_nt: TGCGCCAGCAGCTTGGCGGCAGGGGTCTACGAGCAGTACTTC

v_call: TRBV2
clone_size: .
d_call: .
j_call: TRBJ1-1
cdr3_aa: CASSRTGQGAFF
cdr3_nt: TGTGCCAGCAGCAGAACAGGGCAGGGGGCTTTCTTT

v_call: TRBV5-6
clone_size: .
d_call: .
j_call: TRBJ1-1
cdr3_aa: CASSPGTFNTEAFF
cdr3_nt: TGTGCCAGCAGCCCCGGGACATTCAACACTGAAGCTTTCTTT

v_call: TRBV5-6
clone_size: .
d_call: TRBD2
j_call: TRBJ2-2
cdr3_aa: CASSLKFLAGPSTTGELFF
cdr3_nt: TGTGCCAGCAGCTTGAAATTCCTAGCGGGGCCATCAACCACCGGGGAGCTGTTTTTT

v_call: TRBV6-5
clone_size: .
d_call: TRBD1
j_call: TRBJ1-4
cdr3_aa: CASSLDRVGGKLFF
cdr3_nt: TGTGCCAGCAGTTTAGACAGGGTTGGCGGAAAACTGTTTTTT

v_call: TRBV4-1
clone_size: .
d_call: .
j_call: TRBJ1-5
cdr3_aa: CASSQDRNQPQHF
cdr3_nt: TGCGCCAGCAGCCAAGACAGAAATCAGCCCCAGCATTTT

v_call: TRBV6-5
clone_size: .
d_call: .
j_call: TRBJ1-2
cdr3_aa: CASSYRPQGNYGYTF
cdr3_nt: TGTGCCAGCAGTTACCGACCACAGGGAAACTATGGCTACACCTTC

v_call: TRBV6-5
clone_size: .
d_call: .
j_call: TRBJ1-1
cdr3_aa: CASRRESSNTEAFF
cdr3_nt: TGTGCCAGCAGACGTGAGAGTTCAAACACTGAAGCTTTCTTT

v_call: TRBV5-3
clone_size: .
d_call: TRBD2
j_call: TRBJ2-7
cdr3_aa: CARSRRGGFHEQYF
cdr3_nt: TGTGCCAGAAGCCGCCGGGGGGGCTTCCACGAGCAGTACTTC

v_call: TRBV6-2/TRBV6-3
clone_size: .
d_call: TRBD1
j_call: TRBJ1-5
cdr3_aa: CASSYGTGPGGQPQHF
cdr3_nt: TGTGCCAGCAGTTACGGGACAGGCCCGGGCGGTCAGCCCCAGCATTTT

v_call: TRBV24-1
clone_size: few
d_call: TRBD1
j_call: TRBJ2-5
cdr3_aa: CATSEGTGGKETQYF
cdr3_nt: TGTGCCACCAGTGAAGGGACAGGGGGCAAGGAGACCCAGTACTTC

v_call: TRBV5-1
clone_size: once
d_call: TRBD2
j_call: TRBJ2-2
cdr3_aa: CASSLGDYRNTGELFF
cdr3_nt: TGCGCCAGCAGCTTGGGGGACTACCGGAACACCGGGGAGCTGTTTTTT

v_call: TRBV7-3
clone_size: few
d_call: TRBD2
j_call: TRBJ2-1
cdr3_aa: CASSLEGGDSYNEQFF
cdr3_nt: TGTGCCAGCAGCTTAGAGGGAGGGGACTCCTACAATGAGCAGTTCTTC

v_call: TRBV30
clone_size: few
d_call: .
j_call: TRBJ1-1
cdr3_aa: CAWNSGQNTEAFF
cdr3_nt: TGTGCCTGGAACTCCGGACAGAACACTGAAGCTTTCTTT

v_call: TRBV6-2/TRBV6-3
clone_size: .
d_call: .
j_call: TRBJ2-5
cdr3_aa: CASSFDRQETQYF
cdr3_nt: TGTGCCAGCAGTTTTGACAGGCAAGAGACCCAGTACTTC

v_call: TRBV6-1
clone_size: .
d_call: .
j_call: TRBJ2-7
cdr3_aa: CASSEARRQEYF
cdr3_nt: TGTGCCAGCAGTGAAGCTAGGAGACAGGAGTACTTC

v_call: TRBV6-5
clone_size: once
d_call: TRBD1
j_call: TRBJ2-5
cdr3_aa: CASNPGQTFQETQYF
cdr3_nt: TGTGCCAGCAACCCGGGACAGACCTTTCAAGAGACCCAGTACTTC

v_call: TRBV5-4
clone_size: .
d_call: TRBD2
j_call: TRBJ2-1
cdr3_aa: CASSLEPVASGGPMRNEQFF
cdr3_nt: TGTGCCAGCAGCTTGGAGCCTGTAGCTAGCGGGGGGCCCATGAGGAATGAGCAGTTCTTC

v_call: TRBV10-3
clone_size: .
d_call: TRBD2
j_call: TRBJ2-1
cdr3_aa: CAISERASGTGNEQFF
cdr3_nt: TGTGCCATCAGTGAGAGGGCTAGCGGGACTGGGAATGAGCAGTTCTTC

v_call: TRBV7-3
clone_size: .
d_call: .
j_call: TRBJ1-1
cdr3_aa: CASSLAGTQNTEAFF
cdr3_nt: TGTGCCAGCAGCTTGGCCGGGACACAGAACACTGAAGCTTTCTTT

v_call: TRBV29-1
clone_size: .
d_call: .
j_call: TRBJ1-4
cdr3_aa: CSVPSGGNEKLFF
cdr3_nt: TGCAGCGTTCCCTCCGGGGGGAATGAAAAACTGTTTTTT

v_call: TRBV20-1
clone_size: .
d_call: .
j_call: TRBJ1-1
cdr3_aa: CSAEGVMAFF
cdr3_nt: TGCAGTGCAGAAGGGGTTATGGCTTTCTTT